This T cell receptor (beta chain) was recovered during a study of T cells after yellow fever vaccination. TCRdb called the 5' RACE reads again in MiXCR, with one record for every CDR3 protein. The sample lists about 210,000 distinct CDR3 sequences, more than 3% seen once, with approximately 3.5% in the top ten. Looked up from germline, CDR1 is SGHDN and CDR2 is FVKESK. V lost 0 bases and J lost 8, with 13 bases in between. The CDR3 runs to 14 residues. There are a few counts of this clonotype. This clonotype was sampled from a man aged 18 to 29 who received the YFV17D yellow fever vaccine. The gene calls are TRBV14 and TRBJ1-1, with D perhaps TRBD1 (5 bases). Sequencing was performed on CD4+ T cells sorted from PBMCs, taken 10 days after the yellow fever booster vaccination. The CDR3 DNA is TGTGCCAGCAGCCAAGATGCGGGACGGGAGGAAGCTTTCTTT. This gives the protein CASSQDAGREEAFF.